Listed below are T cell receptor beta chains from one sample, sequenced in a study of blood T cell repertoires in COVID-19. The repertoire was sequenced with immunoSEQ multiplex PCR; TCRdb's copy has only in-frame clones and lacks some. The sample shows approximately 70,000 clones, roughly 80% of them seen only once. The source material was peripheral blood. The receptors were sampled from a human donor in a cohort sampled during active COVID-19. Each CDR3 is given without its conserved first and last residue. D genes are given only for firm matches.

v_call	j_call	d_call	cdr3_aa
TRBV11-2	TRBJ2-7	NA	ASSLWHEQY
TRBV25-1	TRBJ1-2	NA	ASSGIPGAEPGYT
TRBV27	TRBJ1-2	TRBD1	ASSWDREGGYT
TRBV6-5	TRBJ1-3	TRBD1	ASRPRGRLNTIY
TRBV7-8	TRBJ1-2	TRBD1	ASSPQTGFAGYT
TRBV21-1	TRBJ2-7	NA	ASSDEGRGKY
TRBV2	TRBJ2-2	TRBD2	ASSLAGGRNTGELF
TRBV10-3	TRBJ1-6	NA	AISDGGINSPLH
TRBV2	TRBJ1-4	NA	AGRKGGTNEKLF
TRBV11-2	TRBJ1-2	TRBD1	ASSLFGQGVPSNYGYT